This T cell receptor beta chain originates from a study of blood T cells in healthy people across ages. Alongside a J-beta primer mix, a sample-barcoded 5' primer served in a second PCR lasting roughly 7 to 11 cycles. TCRdb processed the 5' RACE reads anew with MiXCR; each CDR3 protein has one entry. Of 600,000 to 1,000,000 distinct CDR3 sequences listed, nearly 60% are singletons. This clonotype was seen a few times. CDR3 length: 15 residues. Germline CDR1 and CDR2: SGHTA and FQGTGA. Trimming shortened V by 2 bases and J by 2 bases, and 11 bases separated the two germline ends. The rearrangement links TRBV7-3 to TRBJ2-3, with a tentative D call TRBD1 (5 bases). This sequence was found in a man younger than 45 in good health. The sample was blood. In DNA form, the CDR3 reads TGTGCCAGCAGCTTAGGGTTAGGACACACAGATACGCAGTATTTT. It is translated as CASSLGLGHTDTQYF.